Each of the 27 T cell receptor beta chains below was sequenced from the same sample in a study of T cell responses to AZD1222 COVID-19 vaccine. TCRdb's copy holds only in-frame clones and misses some; the assay was immunoSEQ multiplex PCR. Of 130,000 to 150,000 clones in the sample, approximately 88% are singletons; the top ten hold over 13%. Sample: peripheral blood, taken on day 0 of AZD1222 vaccination. The receptor source for this set is an adult in good health.

The gene calls are TRBV19 and TRBJ1-1, with 8 nucleotides matching TRBD1. The CDR3 is made up of 14 amino acids. CDR1 and CDR2 (germline): LNHDA, SQIVND (reference sequence). J gave up 4 bases and V 8 bases, and 9 bases lay outside the gene matches. CDR3 residues: CASCFRQGCTEAFF. The CDR3 nucleotides read TGTGCCAGTTGCTTCAGACAGGGGTGCACTGAAGCTTTCTTT.

This clone qualifies as medium-sized (0.01 to 0.1%). The V gene is TRBV7-9, the J gene TRBJ1-6, with unresolved D. This CDR3 is built from 14 residues. Germline V CDR1 and CDR2: SEHNR, FQNEAQ (reference sequence). V lost 5 bases to trimming and J lost 6 bases, with 11 bases between them. This CDR3 is CASSASDGNSPLHF. CDR3 coding DNA: TGTGCCAGCAGCGCATCGGACGGTAATTCACCCCTCCACTTT.

The CDR3 DNA reads TGTGCCAGCAGCCAAGAACTAGCGGGGGGTGCCGGGGAGCTGTTTTTT. As protein: CASSQELAGGAGELFF. V and J are TRBV14 and TRBJ2-2; 12 nucleotides match TRBD2. V gave up 0 bases and J gave up 6 bases; unmatched junction bases: 2. CDR1 is SGHDN and CDR2 is FVKESK in the germline V gene. The CDR3 is made up of 16 amino acids.

The CDR3 region has the DNA TGTGCCATCAGCCGTGGAGGGGGCGAGCAGTACTTC. It specifies CAISRGGGEQYF. The chain links TRBV10-3 to TRBJ2-7, with D perhaps TRBD1 or TRBD2 (6 bases each). The CDR3 covers 12 residues. Germline V gives CDR1 ENHRY, CDR2 SYGVKD. V gave up 6 bases and J gave up 6 bases, with 12 bases separating them.

This chain connects TRBV7-2 to TRBJ1-1; TRBD1 might be the D (5 bases). The V and J ends lost 5 bases and 1 base respectively, with 20 bases between them. The CDR3 is 17 amino acids. Germline V lookup: CDR1 SGHTA, CDR2 FQGNSA. In nucleotides, the CDR3 is TGTGCCAGCAGCCCCCATGCGTTCTCGGGACGGAACACTGAAGCTTTCTTT. Amino acids: CASSPHAFSGRNTEAFF. Based on the CDR3 plus reference TRBV7-2 and TRBJ1-1, the full variable domain is GAGVSQSPSNKVTEKGKDVELRCDPISGHTALYWYRQSLGQGLEFLIYFQGNSAPDKSGLPSDRFSAERTGGSVSTLTIQRTQQEDSAVYLCASSPHAFSGRNTEAFFGQGTRLTVV.

This clone was counted many times. V usage is TRBV11-2 and J usage is TRBJ2-7; a possible D gene is TRBD2 (5 bases). The CDR3 is 12 amino acids. Trimming cost V 5 bases and J 2 bases, with 7 bases left between them. Germline lookup yields CDR1 SGHAT and CDR2 FQNNGV. DNA for the CDR3: TGTGCCAGCAGCCGGGATACCTACGAGCAGTACTTC. This gives the protein CASSRDTYEQYF.

To note about this clone: The sample has other DNA sequences that encode this CDR3 too. In nucleotides, the CDR3 is TGCGCCAGCAGCTTGGGTCGGGCTAGCACAGATACGCAGTATTTT. Its protein is CASSLGRASTDTQYF. The chain uses TRBV5-1 and TRBJ2-3; D is undetermined. The CDR3 is 15 amino acids. Germline-derived CDR1 and CDR2 are SGHRS and YFSETQ. Trimming removed 0 bases at V and 0 bases at J, with 8 bases between.

This sequence joins TRBV7-6 and TRBJ1-3, with 10 nucleotides matching TRBD1. The CDR3 loop spans 17 amino acids. Germline CDR1 reads SGHVS; CDR2 reads FNYEAQ. The J segment lost 6 bases and the V segment lost 1 base, leaving 9 bases of the junction unmatched. DNA for the CDR3: TGTGCCAGCAGCTTAGGAGGGACAGGGGATCGTGCAAACACCATATATTTT. Translating it yields CASSLGGTGDRANTIYF.

The rearrangement links TRBV27 to TRBJ1-6; no firm D call. The V end lost 3 bases, the J end lost 7 bases, and 16 bases lay between the germline ends. This CDR3 is 16 amino acids long. CDR1 and CDR2 (germline): MNHEY, SMNVEV (reference sequence). The CDR3 protein is CASSFLRSGQNSPLHF. CDR3 bases: TGTGCCAGCAGTTTTTTGAGGTCCGGCCAAAATTCACCCCTCCACTTT.

The rearrangement links TRBV28 to TRBJ2-7, with D unresolved. The length of the CDR3 is 15 residues. The V gene's germline CDR1 is MDHEN and CDR2 SYDVKM. V dropped 3 bases and J dropped 2 bases, with 14 bases sitting between them. The CDR3 here is CASSFNRAPTYEQYF. As DNA, the CDR3 is TGTGCCAGCAGTTTTAACCGGGCCCCTACCTACGAGCAGTACTTC. Looking up the rest from reference TRBV28 and TRBJ2-7 gives the full variable domain: DVKVTQSSRYLVKRTGEKVFLECVQDMDHENMFWYRQDPGLGLRLIYFSYDVKMKEKGDIPEGYSVSREKKERFSLILESASTNQTSMYLCASSFNRAPTYEQYFGPGTRLTVT.

The chain carries TRBV28 and TRBJ1-6; D is unresolved. Trimming took 6 bases from V and 4 from J, leaving 7 bases between them. The CDR3 runs 13 residues. Germline loops: CDR1 MDHEN, CDR2 SYDVKM. CDR3: CASRPVYNSPLHF. CDR3 bases: TGTGCCAGCAGACCAGTGTATAATTCACCCCTCCACTTT. The full variable domain, in which reference TRBV28 and TRBJ1-6 provide the parts outside the CDR3, is DVKVTQSSRYLVKRTGEKVFLECVQDMDHENMFWYRQDPGLGLRLIYFSYDVKMKEKGDIPEGYSVSREKKERFSLILESASTNQTSMYLCASRPVYNSPLHFGNGTRLTVT.

This clone was recorded only once. The chain has TRBV7-8 and TRBJ2-3, with 16 bases lining up with TRBD2. CDR3 length equals 18 residues. The junction had 10 bases not matched to a gene; V was cut back by 5 bases and J by 5 bases. Per germline, CDR1 SGHVS and CDR2 FQNEAQ. For the CDR3, the DNA is TGTGCCAGCAGCCCATATGGGACTAGCGGGGGGGCTCGAGATACGCAGTATTTT. This translates into CASSPYGTSGGARDTQYF.

This rearrangement joins TRBV9 to TRBJ1-2; possibly TRBD1 for D (6 bases). CDR3 length equals 15 residues. Looked up from germline, CDR1 is SGDLS and CDR2 is YYNGEE. Trimming removed 4 bases at V and 5 bases at J, with 18 bases between. In DNA form, the CDR3 reads TGTGCCAGCAGCCCAGGACAGTCCAACTTTTATGGCTACACCTTC. The encoded protein is CASSPGQSNFYGYTF.

The chain joins TRBV2 to TRBJ2-3; D gene unclear. CDR3 length: 14 amino acids. V was shortened by 7 bases and J by 0 bases, with 11 bases between the two germline ends. CDR1 is SNHLY and CDR2 is FYNNEI in the germline V gene. The CDR3 loop is CASKASTSTDTQYF. DNA for the CDR3: TGTGCCAGCAAGGCCTCTACTAGCACAGATACGCAGTATTTT.

DNA of the CDR3: TGTGCCAGCAGTCAGACAGCTAACTATGGCTACACCTTC. Residues: CASSQTANYGYTF. The chain joins TRBV12-3 or TRBV12-4 to TRBJ1-2, with a possible D match to TRBD1 (5 bases). V was pared by 5 bases and J by 0 bases, with 7 bases between. CDR3 length: 13 amino acids.

The rearrangement uses TRBV7-2 and TRBJ1-2; D not certain. V gave up 2 bases and J gave up 0 bases, with 7 bases separating them. CDR1 SGHTA and CDR2 FQGNSA come from the germline V gene. The CDR3 covers 14 residues. CDR3 DNA sequence: TGTGCCAGCAGCTTAACGGGGACTAACTATGGCTACACCTTC. This encodes CASSLTGTNYGYTF.

The chain is built from TRBV27 and TRBJ1-1, with 8 nucleotides matching TRBD1. Germline V gene sequence: CDR1 MNHEY, CDR2 SMNVEV (reference sequence). CDR3 length: 16 residues. The trim removed 4 bases at V and 0 bases at J, leaving 7 bases unmatched. This CDR3 is CASSSQGARVNTEAFF. As DNA, the CDR3 is TGTGCCAGCAGTTCGCAGGGGGCACGGGTGAACACTGAAGCTTTCTTT.

CDR3 in amino acids: CASSLRGQESSYNSPLHF. The CDR3 nucleotides read TGTGCCAGCAGCCTCCGGGGACAGGAGAGCTCCTATAATTCACCCCTCCACTTT. The chain is built from TRBV7-2 and TRBJ1-6; 8 bases are shared with TRBD1. Germline CDR1 SGHTA, CDR2 FQGNSA. The junction had 9 bases not matched to a gene; V was cut back by 5 bases and J by 0 bases. CDR3 length: 18 residues.

The CDR3 sequence: CASSLATAQAEQYF. As DNA, the CDR3 is TGTGCCAGCAGCTTAGCGACAGCCCAAGCCGAGCAGTACTTC. The rearrangement uses TRBV7-9 and TRBJ2-7, with D maybe TRBD1 (5 bases). The germline V and J ends were trimmed by 0 bases and 6 bases, with 12 bases remaining between them. The CDR3 covers 14 residues. Germline V lookup: CDR1 SEHNR, CDR2 FQNEAQ (reference sequence).

This sequence joins TRBV5-3 and TRBJ2-1, with TRBD1 identical over 9 bases. TRBV5-3 is an open reading frame, and its role is uncertain. The length of the CDR3 is 12 residues. Trimming at V came to 8 bases and at J to 5 bases, leaving 2 bases not matched to a gene. CDR3 bases: TGTGCCAGCGGGACAGGGAACAATGAGCAGTTCTTC. Residues: CASGTGNNEQFF.

The rearrangement links TRBV30 to TRBJ1-2; 7 bases fit TRBD1. There are 12 residues in the CDR3. Trimming cost V 5 bases and J 2 bases; bases outside gene matches: 2. CDR1 GTSNPN and CDR2 SVGIG come from the germline V gene (reference sequence). Written as DNA, the CDR3 is TGTGCCTGGGAGACAGGGAACTATGGCTACACCTTC. Its protein is CAWETGNYGYTF.

The chain couples TRBV3-1 (or the pseudogene TRBV3-2) to TRBJ1-5; D may be TRBD1 (5 bases). The germline CDR1 and CDR2 sequences are LGHDT and YNNKEL (reference sequence). This CDR3 comprises 13 residues. V gave up 1 base and J gave up 11 bases, with 12 bases separating them. The chain's CDR3 is CASSQARDAAQHF. The CDR3 bases are TGTGCCAGCAGCCAAGCAAGGGACGCCGCCCAGCATTTT.

J is TRBJ2-4 and V is TRBV7-2; D possibly uses TRBD1 or TRBD2 (6 bases each). This CDR3 spans 16 amino acids. Germline V lookup: CDR1 SGHTA, CDR2 FQGNSA. V lost 2 bases, J lost 3 bases, and 14 bases lay in between. In DNA form, the CDR3 reads TGTGCCAGCAGCTTATACTCGGGGGCTCTCAAAAACATTCAGTACTTC. Translation gives CASSLYSGALKNIQYF.

The chain combines TRBV28 with TRBJ2-7; D could derive from TRBD1 or TRBD2 (5 bases each). Per the germline V gene, CDR1 is MDHEN and CDR2 is SYDVKM. V lost 7 bases and J 4 bases, leaving 20 bases between the germline ends. The CDR3 spans 15 residues. The CDR3 loop reads CASKGPGTTPYEQYF. The CDR3 coding sequence is TGTGCCAGCAAAGGGCCCGGGACCACCCCGTACGAGCAGTACTTC. Looking up the rest from reference TRBV28 and TRBJ2-7 gives the full variable domain: DVKVTQSSRYLVKRTGEKVFLECVQDMDHENMFWYRQDPGLGLRLIYFSYDVKMKEKGDIPEGYSVSREKKERFSLILESASTNQTSMYLCASKGPGTTPYEQYFGPGTRLTVT.

This chain connects TRBV29-1 to TRBJ1-5; 7 bases line up with TRBD1. The length of the CDR3 is 13 residues. Germline V gene sequence: CDR1 SQVTM, CDR2 ANQGSEA. Losses at the gene ends were 4 bases for V and 7 bases for J; bases not matched to a gene: 7. CDR3 DNA: TGCAGCGTTGTCGACAGGGCGGGACAGCCCCAGCATTTT. Amino acid sequence: CSVVDRAGQPQHF.

The rearrangement joins TRBV5-6 to TRBJ2-7; D may match TRBD1 or TRBD2 (5 bases each). Looked up from germline, CDR1 is SGHDT and CDR2 is YYEEEE. The CDR3 covers 12 residues. The germline V and J ends were trimmed by 3 bases and 4 bases, with 8 bases remaining between them. The CDR3 DNA sequence: TGTGCCAGCAGCTCCGGGACGTACGAGCAGTACTTC. Translation gives CASSSGTYEQYF.

The rearrangement joins TRBV5-5 to TRBJ1-1; D ambiguous. CDR3 length equals 11 residues. CDR1 is SGHKS and CDR2 is YYEKEE in the germline V gene (reference sequence). V lost 4 bases and J 3 bases, leaving 4 bases between the germline ends. Here the CDR3 DNA reads TGTGCCAGCAGCGGCCACACTGAAGCTTTCTTT. Protein: CASSGHTEAFF.